This T cell receptor (beta chain) appears in the sequencing data of a study of neurological immune-mediated disorders. TCRdb called the 5' RACE reads again in MiXCR, with one record for every CDR3 protein. The sample shows roughly 40,000 distinct CDR3 sequences, approximately 2.4% of them seen only once. Per germline, CDR1 SGHTA and CDR2 FQGNSA. The CDR3 totals 14 residues. Regarding this clonotype: One junction end disagrees with the germline gene, perhaps due to a read error.

J is TRBJ1-5 and V is TRBV7-2; D is ambiguous. The receptor was derived from a man aged 50 or older with multiple sclerosis. Source material: PBMCs. The CDR3: CASSLSQTNQPQNF. The CDR3 DNA reads TGTGCCAGCAGCTTATCACAGACGAATCAGCCCCAGAATTTT.